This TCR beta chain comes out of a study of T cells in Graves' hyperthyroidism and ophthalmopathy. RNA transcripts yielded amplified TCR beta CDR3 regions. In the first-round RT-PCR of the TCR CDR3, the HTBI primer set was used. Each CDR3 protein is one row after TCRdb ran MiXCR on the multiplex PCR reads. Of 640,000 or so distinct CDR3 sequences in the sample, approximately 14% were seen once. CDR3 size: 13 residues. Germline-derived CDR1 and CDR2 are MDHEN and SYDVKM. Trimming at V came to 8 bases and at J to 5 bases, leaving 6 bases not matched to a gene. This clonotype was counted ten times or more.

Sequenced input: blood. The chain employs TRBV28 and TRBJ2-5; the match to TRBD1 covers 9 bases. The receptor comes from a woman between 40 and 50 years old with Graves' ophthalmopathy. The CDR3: CASHTGGGETQYF. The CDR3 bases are TGTGCCAGCCATACAGGGGGCGGGGAGACCCAGTACTTC.